This entry is about one TCR beta chain. As yet, its antigen is unknown. These data originate in a study of cytomegalovirus exposure and HLA in healthy donors. General study findings and limits: Cytomegalovirus-associated TCR beta chains were listed, numbering over 150. A later analysis showed HLA-associated TCR beta chains outstripping equally common others in clonal expansion.

The CDR3 contains 14 residues. Trimming pared 0 bases from V and 10 bases from J, leaving 13 bases between. CDR1 and CDR2 (germline): MNHEY, SVGAGI. The PCR ran on 60 Vbeta and 13 Jbeta primers. TCRdb keeps only in-frame clones here, not all; method: immunoSEQ multiplex PCR. Among about 140,000 clones listed, about 68% were seen once. The sequenced sample was PBMCs. This receptor was identified in a human donor in good health. V and J are TRBV6-5 and TRBJ2-1; D not certain. CDR3 DNA sequence: TGTGCCAGCAGTTACTCGAGCTTAGCTGCCGAGCAGTTCTTC. Protein product: CASSYSSLAAEQFF.